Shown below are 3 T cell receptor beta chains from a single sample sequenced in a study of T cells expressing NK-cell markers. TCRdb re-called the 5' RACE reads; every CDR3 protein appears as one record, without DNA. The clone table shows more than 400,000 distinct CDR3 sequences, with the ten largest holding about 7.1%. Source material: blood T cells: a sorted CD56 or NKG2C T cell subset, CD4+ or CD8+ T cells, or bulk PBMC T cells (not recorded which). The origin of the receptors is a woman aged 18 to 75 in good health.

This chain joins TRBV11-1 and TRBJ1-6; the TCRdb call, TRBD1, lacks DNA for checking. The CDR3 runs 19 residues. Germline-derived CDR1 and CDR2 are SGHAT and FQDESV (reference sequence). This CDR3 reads CASSSSAGTATGKSISLHF. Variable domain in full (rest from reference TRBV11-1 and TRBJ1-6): EAEVAQSPRYKITEKSQAVAFWCDPISGHATLYWYRQILGQGPELLVQFQDESVVDDSQLPKDRFSAERLKGVDSTLKIQPAELGDSAMYLCASSSSAGTATGKSISLHFGNGTRLTVT.

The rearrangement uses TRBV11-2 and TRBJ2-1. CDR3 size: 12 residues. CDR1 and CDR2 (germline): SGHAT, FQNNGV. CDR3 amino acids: CASSTPLIGQFF.

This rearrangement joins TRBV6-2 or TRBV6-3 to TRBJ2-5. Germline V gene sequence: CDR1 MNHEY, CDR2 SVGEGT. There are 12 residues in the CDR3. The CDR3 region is CASSYSTETQYF.